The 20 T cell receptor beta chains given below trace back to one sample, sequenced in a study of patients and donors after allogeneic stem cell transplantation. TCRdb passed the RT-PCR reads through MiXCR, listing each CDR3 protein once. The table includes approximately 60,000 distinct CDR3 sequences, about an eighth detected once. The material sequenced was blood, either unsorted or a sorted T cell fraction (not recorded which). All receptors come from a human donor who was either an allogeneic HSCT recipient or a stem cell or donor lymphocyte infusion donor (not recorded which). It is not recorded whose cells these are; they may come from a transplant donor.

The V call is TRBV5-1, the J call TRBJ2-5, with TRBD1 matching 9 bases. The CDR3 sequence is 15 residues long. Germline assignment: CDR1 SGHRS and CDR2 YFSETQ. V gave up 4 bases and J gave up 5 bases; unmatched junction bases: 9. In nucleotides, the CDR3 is TGCGCCAGCAGCGGCCGGGACAGGGTAATTGAGACCCAGTACTTC. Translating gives CASSGRDRVIETQYF.

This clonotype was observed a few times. In nucleotides, the CDR3 is TGTGCCAGCAGTGGGAACAGCGGGAGGGGCTCCTACAATGAGCAGTTCTTC. Translating it yields CASSGNSGRGSYNEQFF. This chain joins TRBV6-2 or TRBV6-3 and TRBJ2-1; 10 nucleotides match TRBD2. The germline gives CDR1 MNHEY, CDR2 SVGEGT. The CDR3 sequence is 17 residues long. V shed 5 bases and J 0 bases; nucleotides not matched to a gene: 7.

The CDR3 bases are TGTGCCACCAGTGCCCCGAACACCGGGGAGCTGTTTTTT. The encoded protein is CATSAPNTGELFF. The chain has TRBV24-1 and TRBJ2-2, with D uncertain. This CDR3 region has 13 residues. Germline-derived CDR1 and CDR2 are KGHDR and SFDVKD. Trimming pared 5 bases from V and 0 bases from J, leaving 3 bases between.

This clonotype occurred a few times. The CDR3 DNA follows: TGTGCCAGCAGTTTACAGGGACAGGTCTACGAGCAGTACTTC. Residues: CASSLQGQVYEQYF. The rearrangement uses TRBV27 and TRBJ2-7; TRBD1 matches at 8 bases. Germline assignment: CDR1 MNHEY and CDR2 SMNVEV (reference sequence). The CDR3 is 14 amino acids. Trimming removed 2 bases from V and 3 bases from J; junction bases left unmatched: 3.

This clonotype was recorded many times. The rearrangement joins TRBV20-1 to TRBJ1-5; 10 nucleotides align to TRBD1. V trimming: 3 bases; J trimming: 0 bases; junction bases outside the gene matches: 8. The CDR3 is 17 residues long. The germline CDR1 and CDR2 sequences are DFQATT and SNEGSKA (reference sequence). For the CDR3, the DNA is TGCAGTGCTAGCATGGACAGGGGGGACTTTAGCAATCAGCCCCAGCATTTT. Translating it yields CSASMDRGDFSNQPQHF.

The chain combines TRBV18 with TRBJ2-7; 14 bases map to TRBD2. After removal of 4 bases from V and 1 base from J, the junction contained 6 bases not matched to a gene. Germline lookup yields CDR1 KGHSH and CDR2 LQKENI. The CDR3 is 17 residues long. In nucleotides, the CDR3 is TGTGCCAGCTCACAAGGGACTAGCGGGAGTCAATCCTACGAGCAGTACTTC. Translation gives CASSQGTSGSQSYEQYF. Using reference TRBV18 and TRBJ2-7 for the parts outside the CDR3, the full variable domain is NAGVMQNPRHLVRRRGQEARLRCSPMKGHSHVYWYRQLPEEGLKFMVYLQKENIIDESGMPKERFSAEFPKEGPSILRIQQVVRGDSAAYFCASSQGTSGSQSYEQYFGPGTRLTVT.

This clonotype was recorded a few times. The DNA for the CDR3 is TGTGCCAGCAGTTTATTGGCTAGCTACGGAGAGACCCAGTACTTC. Its protein product is CASSLLASYGETQYF. This chain uses TRBV28 with TRBJ2-5, with a possible D match to TRBD2 (5 bases). Trimming left V 1 base short and J 4 bases short, with 13 bases between. The germline V gene has CDR1 MDHEN and CDR2 SYDVKM. This CDR3 contains 15 residues.

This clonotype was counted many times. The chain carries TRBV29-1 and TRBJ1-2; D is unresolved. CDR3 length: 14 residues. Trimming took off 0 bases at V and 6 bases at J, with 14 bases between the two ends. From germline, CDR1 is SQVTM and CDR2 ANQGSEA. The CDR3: CSVEDHVIEDGYTF. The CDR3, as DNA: TGCAGCGTTGAAGACCATGTTATAGAGGATGGCTACACCTTC.

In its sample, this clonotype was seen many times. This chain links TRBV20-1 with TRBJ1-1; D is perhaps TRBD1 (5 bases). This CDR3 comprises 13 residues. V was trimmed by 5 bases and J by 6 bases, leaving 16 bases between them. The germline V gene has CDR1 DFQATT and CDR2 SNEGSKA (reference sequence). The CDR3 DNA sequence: TGCAGTGCTCTAGGACATTTCGGATCTGAAGCTTTCTTT. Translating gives CSALGHFGSEAFF.

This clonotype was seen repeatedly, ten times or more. The CDR3 protein is CASSVRQGGNQPQHF. CDR3 DNA sequence: TGTGCCAGCAGTGTAAGACAGGGCGGGAATCAGCCCCAGCATTTT. The chain uses TRBV27 and TRBJ1-5; 7 nucleotides align to TRBD1. V was clipped by 5 bases and J by 4 bases; unmatched bases: 8. This CDR3 region has 15 residues. Germline assignment: CDR1 MNHEY and CDR2 SMNVEV (reference sequence).

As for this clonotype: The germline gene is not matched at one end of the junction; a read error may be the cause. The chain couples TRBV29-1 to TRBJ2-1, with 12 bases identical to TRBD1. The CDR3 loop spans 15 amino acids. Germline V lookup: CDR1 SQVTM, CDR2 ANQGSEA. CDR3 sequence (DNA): TGCAGCGTTGTAATGGGACAGGGGGCCTACAATAAGCAGTTCTTC. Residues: CSVVMGQGAYNKQFF.

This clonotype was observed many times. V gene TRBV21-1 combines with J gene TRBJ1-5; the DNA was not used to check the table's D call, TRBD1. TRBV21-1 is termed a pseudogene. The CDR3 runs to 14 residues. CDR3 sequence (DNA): TGTGCCAGCAGCAAAGTCAGGGGTGGTCAGCCCCAGCATTTT. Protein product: CASSKVRGGQPQHF.

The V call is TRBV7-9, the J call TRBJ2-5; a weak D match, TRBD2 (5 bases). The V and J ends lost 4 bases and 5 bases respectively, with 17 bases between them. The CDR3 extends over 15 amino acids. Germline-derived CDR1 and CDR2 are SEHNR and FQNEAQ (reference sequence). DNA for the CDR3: TGTGCCAGCAGCTCCGTGGGAGCCGTTGGCGAGACCCAGTACTTC. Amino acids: CASSSVGAVGETQYF. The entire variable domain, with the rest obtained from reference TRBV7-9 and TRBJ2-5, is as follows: DTGVSQNPRHKITKRGQNVTFRCDPISEHNRLYWYRQTLGQGPEFLTYFQNEAQLEKSRLLSDRFSAERPKGSFSTLEIQRTEQGDSAMYLCASSSVGAVGETQYFGPGTRLLVL.

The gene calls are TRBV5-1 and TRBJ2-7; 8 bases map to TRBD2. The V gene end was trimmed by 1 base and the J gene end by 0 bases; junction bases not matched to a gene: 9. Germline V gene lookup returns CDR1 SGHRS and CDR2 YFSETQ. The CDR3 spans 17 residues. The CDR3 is CASSLFFSTSASYEQYF. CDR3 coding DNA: TGCGCCAGCAGCTTGTTCTTCTCGACTAGCGCCTCCTACGAGCAGTACTTC.

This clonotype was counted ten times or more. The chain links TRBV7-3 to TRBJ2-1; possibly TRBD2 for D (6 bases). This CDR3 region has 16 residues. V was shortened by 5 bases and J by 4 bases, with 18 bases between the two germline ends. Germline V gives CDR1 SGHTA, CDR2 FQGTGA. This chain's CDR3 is CASSDGGPGLYNEQFF. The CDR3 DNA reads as TGTGCCAGCAGCGACGGGGGTCCAGGGCTTTACAATGAGCAGTTCTTC.

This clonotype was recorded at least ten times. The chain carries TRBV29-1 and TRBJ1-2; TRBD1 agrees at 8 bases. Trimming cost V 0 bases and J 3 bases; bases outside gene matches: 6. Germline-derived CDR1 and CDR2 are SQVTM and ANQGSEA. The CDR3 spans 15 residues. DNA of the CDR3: TGCAGCGTTGAAGATGGCGGACAGGGCTACTATGGCTACACCTTC. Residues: CSVEDGGQGYYGYTF.

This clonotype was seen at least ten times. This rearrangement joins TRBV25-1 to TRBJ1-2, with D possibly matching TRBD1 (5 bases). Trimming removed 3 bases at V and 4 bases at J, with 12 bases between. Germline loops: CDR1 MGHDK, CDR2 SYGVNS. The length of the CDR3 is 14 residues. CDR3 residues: CASSDARVSYGYTF. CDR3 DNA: TGTGCCAGCAGTGATGCCAGGGTGTCCTATGGCTACACCTTC.

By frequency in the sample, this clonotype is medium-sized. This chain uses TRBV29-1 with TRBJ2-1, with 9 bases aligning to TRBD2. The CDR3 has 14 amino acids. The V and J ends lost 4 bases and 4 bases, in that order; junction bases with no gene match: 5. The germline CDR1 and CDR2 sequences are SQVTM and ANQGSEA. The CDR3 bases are TGCAGCGTTGTGGCTAGCGGGGCATACAATGAGCAGTTCTTC. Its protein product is CSVVASGAYNEQFF.

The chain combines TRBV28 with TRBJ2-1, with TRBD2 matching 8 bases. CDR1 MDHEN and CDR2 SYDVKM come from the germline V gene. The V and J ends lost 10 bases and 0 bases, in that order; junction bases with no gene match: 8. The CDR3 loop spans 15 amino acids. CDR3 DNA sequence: TGTGCCACCCTCCTAAGCGGGAGCTCCTACAATGAGCAGTTCTTC. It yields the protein CATLLSGSSYNEQFF.

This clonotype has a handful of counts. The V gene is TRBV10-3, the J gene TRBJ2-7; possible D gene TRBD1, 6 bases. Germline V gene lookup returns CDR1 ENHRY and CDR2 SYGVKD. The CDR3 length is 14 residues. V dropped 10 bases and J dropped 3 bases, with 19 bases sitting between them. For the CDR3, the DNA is TGTGCCAGCAACGCTCAGGGGAGCGACTACGAGCAGTACTTC. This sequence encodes CASNAQGSDYEQYF.